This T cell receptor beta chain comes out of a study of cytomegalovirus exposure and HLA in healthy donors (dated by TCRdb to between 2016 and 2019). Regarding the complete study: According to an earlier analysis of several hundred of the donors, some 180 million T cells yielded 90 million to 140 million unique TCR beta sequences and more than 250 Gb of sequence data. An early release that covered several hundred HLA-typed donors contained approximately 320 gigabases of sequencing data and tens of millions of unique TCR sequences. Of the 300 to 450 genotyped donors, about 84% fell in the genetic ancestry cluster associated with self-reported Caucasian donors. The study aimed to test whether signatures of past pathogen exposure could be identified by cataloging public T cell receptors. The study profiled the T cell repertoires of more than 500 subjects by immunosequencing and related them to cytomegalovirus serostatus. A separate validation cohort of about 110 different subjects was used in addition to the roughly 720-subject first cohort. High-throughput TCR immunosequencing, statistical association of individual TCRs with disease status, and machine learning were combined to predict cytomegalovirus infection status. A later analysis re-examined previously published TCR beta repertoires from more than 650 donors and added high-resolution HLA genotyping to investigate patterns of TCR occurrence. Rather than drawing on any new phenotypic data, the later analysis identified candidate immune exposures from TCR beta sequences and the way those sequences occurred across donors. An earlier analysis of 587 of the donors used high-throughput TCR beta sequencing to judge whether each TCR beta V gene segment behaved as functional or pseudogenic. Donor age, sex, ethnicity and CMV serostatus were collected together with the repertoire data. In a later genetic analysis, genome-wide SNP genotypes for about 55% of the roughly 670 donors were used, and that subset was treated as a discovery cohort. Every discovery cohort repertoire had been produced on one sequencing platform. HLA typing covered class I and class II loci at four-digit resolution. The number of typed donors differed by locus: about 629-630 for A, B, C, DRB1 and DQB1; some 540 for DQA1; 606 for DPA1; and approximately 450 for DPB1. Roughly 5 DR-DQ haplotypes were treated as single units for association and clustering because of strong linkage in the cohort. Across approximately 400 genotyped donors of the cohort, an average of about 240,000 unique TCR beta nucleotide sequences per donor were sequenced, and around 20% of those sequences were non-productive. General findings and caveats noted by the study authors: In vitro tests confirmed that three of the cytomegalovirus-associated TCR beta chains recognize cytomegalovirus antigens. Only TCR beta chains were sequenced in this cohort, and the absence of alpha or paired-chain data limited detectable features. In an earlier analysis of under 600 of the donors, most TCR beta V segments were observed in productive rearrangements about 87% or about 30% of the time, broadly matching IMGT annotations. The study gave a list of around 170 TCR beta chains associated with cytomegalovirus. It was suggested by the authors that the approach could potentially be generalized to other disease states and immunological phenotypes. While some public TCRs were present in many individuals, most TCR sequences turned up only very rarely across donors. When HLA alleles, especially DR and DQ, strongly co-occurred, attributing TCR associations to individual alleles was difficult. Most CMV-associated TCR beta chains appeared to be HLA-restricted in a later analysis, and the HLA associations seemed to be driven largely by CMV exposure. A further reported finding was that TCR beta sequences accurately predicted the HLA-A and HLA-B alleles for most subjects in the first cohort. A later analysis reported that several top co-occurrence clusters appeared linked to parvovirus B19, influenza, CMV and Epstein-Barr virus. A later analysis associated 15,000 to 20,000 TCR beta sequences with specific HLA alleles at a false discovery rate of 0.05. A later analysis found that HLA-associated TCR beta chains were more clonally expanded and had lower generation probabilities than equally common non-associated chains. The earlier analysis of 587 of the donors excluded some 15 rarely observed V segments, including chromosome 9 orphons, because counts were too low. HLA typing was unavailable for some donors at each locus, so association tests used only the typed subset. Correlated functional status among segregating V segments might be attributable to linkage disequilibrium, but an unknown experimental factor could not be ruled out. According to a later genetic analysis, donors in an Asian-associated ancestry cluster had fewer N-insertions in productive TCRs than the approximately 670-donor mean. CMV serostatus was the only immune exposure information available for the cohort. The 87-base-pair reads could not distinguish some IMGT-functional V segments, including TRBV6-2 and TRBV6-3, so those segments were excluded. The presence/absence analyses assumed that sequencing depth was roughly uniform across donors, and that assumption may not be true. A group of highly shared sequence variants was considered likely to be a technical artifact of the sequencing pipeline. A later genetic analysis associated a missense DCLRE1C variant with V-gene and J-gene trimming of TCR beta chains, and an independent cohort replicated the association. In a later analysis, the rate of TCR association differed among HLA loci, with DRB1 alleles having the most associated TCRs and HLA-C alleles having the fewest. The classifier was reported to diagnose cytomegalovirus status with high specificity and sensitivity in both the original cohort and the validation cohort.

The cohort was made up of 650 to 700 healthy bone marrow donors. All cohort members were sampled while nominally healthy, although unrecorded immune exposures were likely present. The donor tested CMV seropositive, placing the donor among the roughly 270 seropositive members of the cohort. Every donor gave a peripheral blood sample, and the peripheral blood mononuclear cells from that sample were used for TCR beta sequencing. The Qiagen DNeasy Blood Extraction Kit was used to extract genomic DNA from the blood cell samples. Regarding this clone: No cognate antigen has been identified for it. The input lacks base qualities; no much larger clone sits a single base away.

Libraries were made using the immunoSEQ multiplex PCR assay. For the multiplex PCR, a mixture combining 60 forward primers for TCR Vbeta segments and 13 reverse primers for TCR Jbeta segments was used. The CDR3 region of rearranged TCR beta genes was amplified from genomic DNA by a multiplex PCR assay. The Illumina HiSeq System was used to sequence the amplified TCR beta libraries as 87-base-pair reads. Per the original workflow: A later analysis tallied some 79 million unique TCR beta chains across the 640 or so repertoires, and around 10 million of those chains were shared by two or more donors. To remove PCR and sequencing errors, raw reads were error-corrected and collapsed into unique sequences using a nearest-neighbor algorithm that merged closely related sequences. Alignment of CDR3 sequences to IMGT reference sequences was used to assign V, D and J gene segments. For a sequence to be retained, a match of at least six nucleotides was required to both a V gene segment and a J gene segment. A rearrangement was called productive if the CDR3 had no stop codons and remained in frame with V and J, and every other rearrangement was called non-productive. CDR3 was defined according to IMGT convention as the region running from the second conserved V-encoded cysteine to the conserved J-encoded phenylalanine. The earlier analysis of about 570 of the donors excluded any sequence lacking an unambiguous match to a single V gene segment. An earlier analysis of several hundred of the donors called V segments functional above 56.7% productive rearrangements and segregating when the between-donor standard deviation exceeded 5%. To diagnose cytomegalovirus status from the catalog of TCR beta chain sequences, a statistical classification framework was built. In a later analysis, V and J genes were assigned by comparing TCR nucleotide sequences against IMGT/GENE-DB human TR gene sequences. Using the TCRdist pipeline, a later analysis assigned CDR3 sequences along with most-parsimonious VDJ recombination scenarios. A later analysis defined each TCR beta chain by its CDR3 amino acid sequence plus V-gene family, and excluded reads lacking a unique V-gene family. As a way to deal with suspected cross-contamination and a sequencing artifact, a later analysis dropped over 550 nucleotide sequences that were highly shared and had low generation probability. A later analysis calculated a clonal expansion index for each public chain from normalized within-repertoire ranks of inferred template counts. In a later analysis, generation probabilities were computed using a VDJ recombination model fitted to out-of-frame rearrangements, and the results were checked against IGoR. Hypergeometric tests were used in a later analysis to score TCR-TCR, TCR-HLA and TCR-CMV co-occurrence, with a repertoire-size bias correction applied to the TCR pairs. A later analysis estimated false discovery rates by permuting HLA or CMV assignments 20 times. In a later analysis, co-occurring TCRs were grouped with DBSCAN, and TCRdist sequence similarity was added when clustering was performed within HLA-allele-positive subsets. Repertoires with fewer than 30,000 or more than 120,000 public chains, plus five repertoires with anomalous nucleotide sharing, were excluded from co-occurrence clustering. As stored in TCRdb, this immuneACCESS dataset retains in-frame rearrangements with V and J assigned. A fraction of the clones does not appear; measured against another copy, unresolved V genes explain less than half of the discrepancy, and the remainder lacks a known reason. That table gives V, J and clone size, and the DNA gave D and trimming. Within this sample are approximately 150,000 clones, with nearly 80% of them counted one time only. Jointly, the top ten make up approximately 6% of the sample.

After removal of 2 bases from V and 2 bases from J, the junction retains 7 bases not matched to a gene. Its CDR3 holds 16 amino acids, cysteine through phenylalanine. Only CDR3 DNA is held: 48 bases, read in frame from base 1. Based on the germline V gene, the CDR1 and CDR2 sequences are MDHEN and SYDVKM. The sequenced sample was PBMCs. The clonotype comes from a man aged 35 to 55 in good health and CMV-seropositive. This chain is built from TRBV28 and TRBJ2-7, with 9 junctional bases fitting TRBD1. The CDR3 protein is CASSLIPGTGPYEQYF. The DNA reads TGTGCCAGCAGTTTAATCCCCGGGACAGGGCCCTACGAGCAGTACTTC.